The clone carrying this TCR beta chain is medium-sized in the sample. Antigen specificity is unknown. These data belong to a study of vaccination and CD4 T cells after COVID-19. Study overall: Overlapping SARS-CoV-2, HCoV-NL63, HCoV-OC43 and HCoV-229E spike peptides stimulated the cells. As a positive control, some control cultures were given a CEFX pool, while others were given an HIV-1 Nef pool or no peptide.

CD4+ T cells that had been cultured provided DNA sequenced with the Oncomine TCR Beta short-read assay. TCRdb independently ran MiXCR on the PCR reads; one entry per CDR3 protein. The table has some 10,000 distinct CDR3 sequences, approximately 20% seen once. V gave up 6 bases and J gave up 9 bases; unmatched junction bases: 7. The germline CDR1 and CDR2 sequences are MNHEY and SMNVEV (reference sequence). This CDR3 region has 15 residues. Treatment in this sample: roughly 10-day PBMC culture with coronavirus spike peptide pools or control peptides (ViraFEST assay). The chain combines TRBV27 with TRBJ1-6; 11 bases fit TRBD1. Sequences were derived from CD4+ T cells from blood, cultured in vitro, sampled after SARS-CoV-2 vaccination. The receptor was derived from a human donor who had recovered from COVID-19. CDR3 sequence: CASRPGGTGGSPLHF. DNA of the CDR3: TGTGCCAGCAGACCAGGTGGGACAGGGGGTTCACCCCTCCACTTT.